One sample yielded the 23 T cell receptor beta chains listed below, sequenced in a study of shared clonotypes between healthy human individuals. Produced via immunoSEQ multiplex PCR; TCRdb's table is partial and in-frame only. The sample gives around 690,000 clones, about nine tenths of which show up once; less than 40% is in the top ten. Material: memory CD8+ T cells from PBMCs. Subset here: CD45RO+ cells pooled with CCR7-negative TemRA cells. The source is a man aged 18 to 30 in good health. Some clones in this sample may be carry-over from other donors' samples.

This clone has a count of ten or more. This CDR3 is also generated by other DNA sequences in the sample. CDR3 loop: CASSIGRADIQYF. The CDR3, as DNA: TGTGCCAGCAGTATCGGGAGGGCCGACATTCAGTACTTC. J is TRBJ2-4 and V is TRBV28; TRBD2 aligns across 8 bases. This CDR3 spans 13 amino acids. V shed 5 bases and J 8 bases; nucleotides not matched to a gene: 5. Looked up from germline, CDR1 is MDHEN and CDR2 is SYDVKM.

The chain employs TRBV28 and TRBJ2-3, with 7 bases identical to TRBD1. This CDR3 comprises 14 residues. Germline values: CDR1 MDHEN, CDR2 SYDVKM. The V gene end was trimmed by 5 bases and the J gene end by 1 base; junction bases not matched to a gene: 3. The DNA of the CDR3 is TGTGCCAGCAGTGCCGGGACAGGCACAGATACGCAGTATTTT. Residues: CASSAGTGTDTQYF.

This CDR3 reads CASSLGDNGETQYF. As DNA, the CDR3 is TGTGCCAGCAGCTTGGGGGACAATGGGGAGACCCAGTACTTC. V usage is TRBV5-6 and J usage is TRBJ2-5, with D possibly being TRBD1 (6 bases). The CDR3 has 14 residues. V was clipped by 0 bases and J by 5 bases, with 11 bases between them. Germline assignment: CDR1 SGHDT and CDR2 YYEEEE.

This clone was recorded once. The chain joins TRBV28 to TRBJ1-4; D call uncertain. V lost 7 bases, J lost 0 bases, and 9 bases lay in between. The CDR3 length is 14 residues. Germline V gene data show CDR1 as MDHEN and CDR2 as SYDVKM. This CDR3 is CASKGVATNEKLFF. CDR3 coding DNA: TGTGCCAGCAAGGGAGTCGCAACTAATGAAAAACTGTTTTTT.

This clone appeared once. The gene calls are TRBV19 and TRBJ2-3; D possibly corresponds to TRBD1 (6 bases). Trimming left V 5 bases short and J 2 bases short, with 14 bases between. The germline gives CDR1 LNHDA, CDR2 SQIVND (reference sequence). The CDR3 spans 15 residues. CDR3: CASSSRDKHTDTQYF. For the CDR3, the DNA is TGTGCCAGTAGTTCCCGGGACAAACACACAGATACGCAGTATTTT.

V and J are TRBV7-8 and TRBJ2-5; D may correspond to TRBD1 or TRBD2 (5 bases each). This CDR3 comprises 15 residues. CDR1 is SGHVS, CDR2 FQNEAQ, per germline. V was pared by 5 bases and J by 2 bases, with 15 bases between. The CDR3 loop is CASSQWDQEQETQYF. The DNA of the CDR3 is TGTGCCAGCAGCCAATGGGACCAAGAACAAGAGACCCAGTACTTC.

This chain joins TRBV28 and TRBJ2-5; D unclear. Germline lookup yields CDR1 MDHEN and CDR2 SYDVKM. The CDR3 covers 13 residues. Trimming stripped 2 bases from V and 3 bases from J, with 7 bases between. The CDR3 bases are TGTGCCAGCAGTTTAGTTGGGGAAGAGACCCAGTACTTC. Amino acids: CASSLVGEETQYF.

The chain is built from TRBV5-6 and TRBJ2-1, with a possible D match to TRBD1 (5 bases). V was pared by 0 bases and J by 8 bases, with 15 bases between. The CDR3 length is 15 residues. Per the germline V gene, CDR1 is SGHDT and CDR2 is YYEEEE. CDR3: CASSLEGASFYEQFF. DNA for the CDR3: TGTGCCAGCAGCTTGGAAGGGGCAAGTTTCTATGAGCAGTTCTTC.

The rearrangement uses TRBV6-5 and TRBJ2-1; tentatively, D is TRBD2 (5 bases). Per germline, CDR1 MNHEY and CDR2 SVGAGI. The CDR3 runs 16 residues. V was clipped by 0 bases and J by 4 bases, with 13 bases between them. This CDR3 reads CASSYSAGGNYNEQFF. The CDR3 coding sequence is TGTGCCAGCAGTTACTCGGCAGGAGGAAATTACAATGAGCAGTTCTTC.

The chain uses TRBV5-1 and TRBJ2-5, with 7 bases matching TRBD2. Germline CDR1 and CDR2: SGHRS and YFSETQ. V gave up 7 bases and J gave up 2 bases; unmatched junction bases: 8. This CDR3 is built from 14 residues. Written as DNA, the CDR3 is TGCGCCAGCCGCGAGGGGAGGGTACAAGAGACCCAGTACTTC. As protein: CASREGRVQETQYF.

The chain employs TRBV4-1 and TRBJ2-5, with 8 positions matching TRBD1. This CDR3 comprises 14 residues. Trimming removed 1 base from V and 5 bases from J; junction bases left unmatched: 3. Per germline, CDR1 MGHRA and CDR2 YSYEKL. Here the CDR3 reads CASSQATGAETQYF. The CDR3 nucleotides are TGCGCCAGCAGCCAAGCGACAGGGGCGGAGACCCAGTACTTC.

The count of this clone is one. This chain links TRBV28 with TRBJ2-5; maybe TRBD1 (6 bases). The V gene lost 5 bases and the J gene lost 0 bases, with 13 bases spanning the gap. Germline assignment: CDR1 MDHEN and CDR2 SYDVKM. The CDR3 covers 15 residues. CDR3 residues: CASSPATGYQETQYF. In DNA, the CDR3 is TGTGCCAGCAGTCCAGCTACAGGGTACCAAGAGACCCAGTACTTC.

The V call is TRBV2, the J call TRBJ2-1; D might be TRBD2 (8 bases). The CDR3 covers 16 residues. Germline CDR1 and CDR2: SNHLY and FYNNEI. Trimming pared 8 bases from V and 4 bases from J, leaving 21 bases between. The CDR3 here is CASWGLGGGSYNEQFF. As DNA, the CDR3 is TGTGCCAGCTGGGGACTAGGAGGGGGCTCGTACAATGAGCAGTTCTTC.

V gene TRBV19 combines with J gene TRBJ1-5; 7 bases align to TRBD1. The CDR3 totals 16 residues. Per the germline V gene, CDR1 is LNHDA and CDR2 is SQIVND (reference sequence). V lost 5 bases, J lost 7 bases, and 14 bases stayed unmatched. CDR3 DNA: TGTGCCAGTAGTCTCAATACCGGGACAGTCAGGCAGCCCCAGCATTTT. Translated, it gives CASSLNTGTVRQPQHF.

This sequence joins TRBV7-3 and TRBJ1-1; a possible D gene is TRBD1 (5 bases). Per germline, CDR1 SGHTA and CDR2 FQGTGA. Trimming left V 2 bases short and J 8 bases short, with 12 bases between. This CDR3 has 13 amino acids. The CDR3 is CASSLEKGTEAFF. The CDR3 DNA reads TGTGCCAGCAGCTTAGAGAAGGGGACCGAAGCTTTCTTT.

The V gene is TRBV27, the J gene TRBJ2-3; D call uncertain. The CDR3 is 15 amino acids. Germline CDR1 and CDR2: MNHEY and SMNVEV (reference sequence). V was pared by 4 bases and J by 0 bases, with 11 bases between. The CDR3 is CASSSRVGSTDTQYF. CDR3 sequence (DNA): TGTGCCAGCAGTTCTAGGGTCGGTAGCACAGATACGCAGTATTTT.

The chain combines TRBV2 with TRBJ2-1; 12 bases match TRBD2. With 3 bases clipped from V and 10 bases from J, the junction kept 4 bases outside the gene matches. The CDR3 has 14 residues. CDR1 is SNHLY and CDR2 is FYNNEI in the germline V gene. CDR3 amino acids: CASSEGLAGGEQFF. CDR3 DNA sequence: TGTGCCAGCAGTGAGGGGCTAGCGGGAGGGGAGCAGTTCTTC. The whole variable domain, remainder taken from reference TRBV2 and TRBJ2-1, is EPEVTQTPSHQVTQMGQEVILRCVPISNHLYFYWYRQILGQKVEFLVSFYNNEISEKSEIFDDQFSVERPDGSNFTLKIRSTKLEDSAMYFCASSEGLAGGEQFFGPGTRLTVL.

The V and J genes are TRBV9 and TRBJ2-2; 9 nucleotides line up with TRBD1. Trimming took 1 base from V and 1 from J; bases not matched to a gene: 5. This CDR3 has 17 residues. The V gene's germline CDR1 is SGDLS and CDR2 YYNGEE. The CDR3 bases are TGTGCCAGCAGCGTAATTAGGACAGGGGTGAACACCGGGGAGCTGTTTTTT. Encoded protein: CASSVIRTGVNTGELFF.

The CDR3 sequence is CASGVVATGELFF. CDR3 DNA: TGTGCTAGTGGTGTCGTGGCCACCGGGGAGCTGTTTTTT. The chain couples TRBV12-5 to TRBJ2-2; D is uncertain. Germline CDR1 and CDR2: LGHNT and FRNRAP. The CDR3 extends over 13 amino acids. The V and J ends lost 5 bases and 4 bases respectively, with 8 bases between them.

This clone was seen a handful of times. The sample carries other DNA sequences with the same CDR3. The chain is built from TRBV27 and TRBJ1-5; no definite D call. The CDR3 runs to 14 residues. V lost 1 base, J lost 7 bases, and 11 bases lay in between. Per the germline V gene, CDR1 is MNHEY and CDR2 is SMNVEV (reference sequence). CDR3 sequence: CASSLLGSGQPQHF. The CDR3 coding sequence is TGTGCCAGCAGTTTATTGGGTTCGGGACAGCCCCAGCATTTT.

The V gene is TRBV25-1, the J gene TRBJ2-7; either TRBD1 or TRBD2 may supply D (5 bases each). Per the germline V gene, CDR1 is MGHDK and CDR2 is SYGVNS. This CDR3 has 12 residues. The V gene lost 7 bases and the J gene lost 0 bases, with 7 bases spanning the gap. DNA for the CDR3: TGTGCCAGCACCGGGACCTCCTACGAGCAGTACTTC. Amino acid sequence: CASTGTSYEQYF.

The V call is TRBV28, the J call TRBJ2-3; D ambiguous. Germline CDR1 and CDR2: MDHEN and SYDVKM. V was clipped by 7 bases and J by 0 bases, with 11 bases between them. The CDR3 runs 14 residues. CDR3 sequence (DNA): TGTGCCAGCACCGGCCGACTGAGCACAGATACGCAGTATTTT. It specifies CASTGRLSTDTQYF.

The chain has TRBV29-1 and TRBJ2-1, with D perhaps TRBD2 (5 bases). V was trimmed by 3 bases and J by 4 bases, leaving 13 bases between them. The CDR3 length is 14 residues. Looked up from germline, CDR1 is SQVTM and CDR2 is ANQGSEA. The CDR3 sequence is CSVEGERIYNEQFF. The CDR3 region has the DNA TGCAGCGTTGAGGGTGAGCGGATTTACAATGAGCAGTTCTTC.